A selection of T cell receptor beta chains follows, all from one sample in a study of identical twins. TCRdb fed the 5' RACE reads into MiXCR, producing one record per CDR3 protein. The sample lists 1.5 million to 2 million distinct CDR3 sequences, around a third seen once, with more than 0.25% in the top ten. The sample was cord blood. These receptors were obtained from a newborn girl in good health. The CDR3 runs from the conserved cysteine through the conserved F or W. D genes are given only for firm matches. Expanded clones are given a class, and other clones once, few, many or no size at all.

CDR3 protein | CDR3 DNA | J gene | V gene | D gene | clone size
CASSPGGGYTEAFF | TGTGCCAGCAGTCCAGGGGGCGGGTACACTGAAGCTTTCTTT | TRBJ1-1 | TRBV12-3/TRBV12-4 | TRBD1 | few
CASSRRLADTQYF | TGTGCCAGCAGCAGGCGACTAGCTGATACGCAGTATTTT | TRBJ2-3 | TRBV3-1 | TRBD2 | many
CASSAAEFRGTQYF | TGTGCCAGCAGCGCCGCGGAATTCAGGGGTACGCAGTATTTT | TRBJ2-3 | TRBV9 | - | few
CSATPDRGNQPQHF | TGCAGTGCTACCCCCGACAGGGGCAATCAGCCCCAGCATTTT | TRBJ1-5 | TRBV20-1 | TRBD1 | few
CASSHALAGGPRYNEQFF | TGTGCCAGCAGCCATGCACTAGCGGGAGGGCCGCGTTACAATGAGCAGTTCTTC | TRBJ2-1 | TRBV14 | TRBD2 | -
CASSDPGLNYGYTF | TGTGCCAGCAGTGACCCTGGCCTTAACTATGGCTACACCTTC | TRBJ1-2 | TRBV2 | - | few
CASSSQGARVYGYTF | TGTGCCAGCAGCTCTCAGGGGGCCCGGGTCTATGGCTACACCTTC | TRBJ1-2 | TRBV7-6 | TRBD1 | -
CASIALAGGPNEQYF | TGTGCCAGCATAGCCCTAGCGGGGGGACCTAATGAGCAGTACTTC | TRBJ2-5 | TRBV12-3/TRBV12-4 | TRBD2 | -
CASSSRVQAYEQYF | TGTGCCAGCAGCTCTCGGGTACAAGCCTACGAGCAGTACTTC | TRBJ2-7 | TRBV13 | - | few
CASSLAAAGTDTQYF | TGTGCCAGCAGCTTAGCGGCGGCGGGGACAGATACGCAGTATTTT | TRBJ2-3 | TRBV7-2 | - | once
CASSYHHRGQYPYEQYF | TGTGCCAGCAGCTACCACCACAGGGGACAATATCCCTACGAGCAGTACTTC | TRBJ2-7 | TRBV7-9 | TRBD1 | -
CSAASPDSTDTQYF | TGCAGTGCTGCCTCGCCGGACAGCACAGATACGCAGTATTTT | TRBJ2-3 | TRBV20-1 | - | -
CASSFGARDGYTF | TGTGCCAGCAGCTTTGGGGCCAGGGACGGCTACACCTTC | TRBJ1-2 | TRBV5-6 | - | -
CASAPRRNGGGVNTEAFF | TGTGCCAGCGCCCCTCGGCGGAACGGGGGAGGAGTGAACACTGAAGCTTTCTTT | TRBJ1-1 | TRBV7-9 | - | -
CASSQDRTSGAETQYF | TGCGCCAGCAGCCAAGATCGGACTAGCGGGGCAGAGACCCAGTACTTC | TRBJ2-5 | TRBV4-1 | TRBD2 | -
CASIRTGGVNYGYTF | TGTGCCAGCATTCGGACAGGGGGCGTTAACTATGGCTACACCTTC | TRBJ1-2 | TRBV2 | TRBD1 | few
CASTRGVTYNEQYF | TGCGCCAGCACAAGGGGGGTTACCTACAATGAGCAGTACTTC | TRBJ2-7 | TRBV5-1 | - | -
CASSQKLAVRTDTQYF | TGTGCCAGCAGCCAAAAACTAGCGGTCCGCACAGATACGCAGTATTTT | TRBJ2-3 | TRBV3-1 | TRBD2 | -